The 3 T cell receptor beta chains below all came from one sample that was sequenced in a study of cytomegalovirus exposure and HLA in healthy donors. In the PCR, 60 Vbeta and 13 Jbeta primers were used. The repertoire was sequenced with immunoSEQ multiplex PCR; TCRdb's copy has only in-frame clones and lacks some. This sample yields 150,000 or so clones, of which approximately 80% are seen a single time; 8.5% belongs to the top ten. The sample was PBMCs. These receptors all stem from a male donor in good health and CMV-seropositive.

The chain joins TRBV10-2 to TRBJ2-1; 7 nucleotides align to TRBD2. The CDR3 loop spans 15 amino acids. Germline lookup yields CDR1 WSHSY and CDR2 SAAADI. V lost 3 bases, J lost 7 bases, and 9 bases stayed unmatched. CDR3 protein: CASSDRAGKANEQFF. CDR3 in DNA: TGCGCCAGCAGTGATCGAGCGGGAAAGGCGAATGAGCAGTTCTTC.

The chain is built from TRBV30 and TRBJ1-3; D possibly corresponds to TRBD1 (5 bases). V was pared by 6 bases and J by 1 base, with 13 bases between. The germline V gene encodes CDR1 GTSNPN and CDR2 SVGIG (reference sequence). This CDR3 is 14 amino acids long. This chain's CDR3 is CACFRGESGNTIYF. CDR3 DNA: TGTGCCTGTTTTCGGGGGGAATCTGGAAACACCATATATTTT.

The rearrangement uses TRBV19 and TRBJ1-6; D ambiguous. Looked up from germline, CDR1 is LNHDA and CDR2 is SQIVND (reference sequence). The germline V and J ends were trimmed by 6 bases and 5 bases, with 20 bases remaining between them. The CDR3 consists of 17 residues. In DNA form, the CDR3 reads TGTGCCAGTAGCCGACAATGGGGAGGTTTGGATAATTCACCCCTCCACTTT. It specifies CASSRQWGGLDNSPLHF.